This TCR beta chain originates from a study of blood T cell repertoires in COVID-19 (dated by TCRdb to about 2020). Context from the whole study: The collaborator samples originated in the United States, Italy and Spain and spanned the acute and convalescent phases of COVID-19. Samples came from the ongoing ImmuneRACE study (first 160 participants) plus 1,254 subjects from 6 global collaborators. HLA class I and class II types, where available, came from metadata supplied by the sample provider rather than from assay-based typing. A freely available public database, intended as a resource for researchers studying the immune response to SARS-CoV-2, is where the repertoires were released. The material from the prospective study consisted of cDNA or gDNA derived from T cells, B-cell-depleted T cells, or PBMCs. Nearly every sample came with metadata listing a de-identified subject ID, COVID-19 status, age in years and sex. Deeply sampled blood TCRbeta repertoires from subjects exposed to, actively infected with, or recovered from COVID-19 were included in the dataset.

Per the germline V gene, MGHRA is the CDR1 and YSYEKL is the CDR2. The junction carries 7 bases between V and J, which are trimmed by 1 base and 3 bases respectively. The CDR3 covers 13 residues, taking in both the cysteine and the phenylalanine. Only the CDR3 portion is preserved as DNA: 39 bases, with reading frame beginning at the first base. Participants in the prospective study were enrolled through a virtual design, were aged roughly 18 to 95 years, and lived in about two dozen United States geographic areas. To assign participants to cohorts, the prospective study relied on clinical history that participants themselves reported in a screening survey and a study questionnaire. In the prospective study, mobile phlebotomists collected whole blood, serum and a nasopharyngeal or oropharyngeal swab from each participant. Additional blood draws and questionnaires over an approximately two-month period could optionally be provided by prospective study participants. Blood samples from the prospective study were shipped frozen or at room temperature prior to DNA extraction.

General findings and caveats noted by the study authors: The amount of clinical and demographic metadata varied by source and participant and was provided uncurated.

The sample holds one count of this clone. Its specific antigen is unknown. It has no much larger one-base neighbor in the sample; base qualities were not kept. The immunoSEQ Assay, a bias-controlled multiplex PCR, was used to amplify TCRbeta CDR3 regions from genomic DNA. The original pipeline was this. Within the assay, amplification of reference gene primers was used to estimate how many nucleated cells each sample contained. Sequence reads were collapsed and filtered to measure the absolute abundance of every unique TCRbeta CDR3 rearrangement. For each sample, productive Simpson clonality was calculated as the square root of Simpson's diversity index over productive rearrangements. TCRdb obtained this table from immuneACCESS and retained in-frame rearrangements with V and J assigned. These tables miss some clones; where compared with another copy, unresolved V genes account for less than half of the shortfall, and the remainder is unexplained. V, J and clone size were drawn from that table, and D and trimming were deduced from the DNA. Recorded for this sample are fewer than 350,000 clones; 90% of them occurred a single time. 1.7% of the sample is taken by the ten largest.

The chain is encoded by TRBV4-1 joined to TRBJ2-7, with an unclear D gene assignment. The sequencing input was PBMCs or T cells enriched from blood (not recorded which). This clonotype was sampled from a young woman with acute COVID-19. This receptor carries the CDR3 CASSQGPVYEQYF. The nucleotides read TGCGCCAGCAGCCAAGGTCCTGTCTACGAGCAGTACTTC.